One sample yielded the 24 T cell receptor beta chains listed below, sequenced in a study of blood T cell repertoires in COVID-19. Sequencing was performed with immunoSEQ multiplex PCR; in TCRdb, only in-frame clones are kept and a portion is missing. The sample lists 95,000 to 110,000 clones; over 75% were seen once. Sequencing input: peripheral blood. The receptor set was obtained from a human donor in a cohort sampled during active COVID-19.

J is TRBJ2-4 and V is TRBV9; D perhaps matches TRBD2 (6 bases). Germline lookup yields CDR1 SGDLS and CDR2 YYNGEE. This CDR3 has 16 amino acids. The V end was cut by 3 bases, the J end by 5 bases, with 18 bases between. The CDR3 sequence is CASSDNLRDRENIQYF. The CDR3 nucleotides are TGTGCCAGCAGCGATAACTTGCGGGACCGCGAAAACATTCAGTACTTC.

This rearrangement joins TRBV5-1 to TRBJ2-1, with 13 bases aligning to TRBD2. Germline-derived CDR1 and CDR2 are SGHRS and YFSETQ. Trimming at V came to 2 bases and at J to 3 bases, leaving 5 bases not matched to a gene. The CDR3 spans 17 residues. CDR3 nucleotide sequence: TGCGCCAGCAGCTTCTCCCGGACTAGCGGGGGCTACAATGAGCAGTTCTTC. Translated, it gives CASSFSRTSGGYNEQFF.

This clone was detected only once. An end of the junction does not agree with germline; a read error may underlie this. This chain uses TRBV7-7 with TRBJ2-1, with 7 bases matching TRBD2. Germline V gene lookup returns CDR1 SSHAT and CDR2 FNYEAQ (reference sequence). The CDR3 covers 15 residues. The CDR3 DNA sequence: TGTGCTAGCAGCCAAGCTAGCGGCTCCTACAATGAGCAGTTCTTC. Translated, it gives CASSQASGSYNEQFF.

This sequence joins TRBV28 and TRBJ1-5, with 10 bases aligning to TRBD1. In germline, CDR1 is MDHEN, CDR2 SYDVKM. V trimming: 5 bases; J trimming: 4 bases; junction bases outside the gene matches: 14. The CDR3 runs 18 residues. The CDR3 protein is CASSAPGTGEGLNQPQHF. Written as DNA, the CDR3 is TGTGCCAGCAGTGCCCCCGGGACAGGGGAGGGGCTTAATCAGCCCCAGCATTTT.

The chain is built from TRBV9 and TRBJ2-1, with unresolved D. The CDR3 loop spans 15 amino acids. Germline V gene sequence: CDR1 SGDLS, CDR2 YYNGEE. Trimming cost V 1 base and J 3 bases, with 11 bases left between them. The CDR3 spells CASSVRVAGYNEQFF. Here the CDR3 DNA reads TGTGCCAGCAGCGTAAGAGTAGCCGGCTACAATGAGCAGTTCTTC.

The chain joins TRBV29-1 to TRBJ2-7; 7 nucleotides match TRBD2. The CDR3 is 14 amino acids. Germline V gene sequence: CDR1 SQVTM, CDR2 ANQGSEA. V lost 4 bases to trimming and J lost 6 bases; unmatched junction nucleotides: 12. CDR3 amino acids: CSVAPGAGVAEQYF. The DNA for the CDR3 is TGCAGCGTTGCCCCTGGGGCGGGAGTGGCCGAGCAGTACTTC.

This clone was recorded only once. Written as DNA, the CDR3 is TGTGCCAGCAGTGACTCGTGGACAGGGGAGAATTCACCCCTCCACTTT. This sequence encodes CASSDSWTGENSPLHF. The V and J genes are TRBV6-4 and TRBJ1-6, with 9 bases that match TRBD1. Germline trimming cut 0 bases from V and 7 bases from J; bases unmatched to any gene: 4. CDR1 is MRHNA and CDR2 is SNTAGT in the germline V gene. The CDR3 loop spans 16 amino acids.

The J gene is TRBJ2-7, the V gene TRBV10-3; D may be TRBD1 (5 bases). The CDR3 is 16 amino acids. CDR1 ENHRY and CDR2 SYGVKD come from the germline V gene. The ends were cut back, 0 bases at V and 1 base at J, with 13 bases in the middle. In nucleotides, the CDR3 is TGTGCCATCAGTGAGTCTCGGGCAGGGCAATCCTACGAGCAGTACTTC. Translated, it gives CAISESRAGQSYEQYF.

The rearrangement links TRBV7-3 to TRBJ2-2, with TRBD2 matching 7 bases. Germline trimming cut 5 bases from V and 7 bases from J; bases unmatched to any gene: 10. This CDR3 is 15 amino acids long. CDR1 and CDR2 (germline): SGHTA, FQGTGA. The CDR3 sequence is CASSTGTTTDGELFF. CDR3 DNA: TGTGCCAGCAGCACCGGGACTACTACGGACGGGGAGCTGTTTTTT.

The chain has TRBV6-5 and TRBJ1-2; a weak D match, TRBD1 (6 bases). This CDR3 has 13 amino acids. Germline-derived CDR1 and CDR2 are MNHEY and SVGAGI. V was cut by 6 bases and J by 1 base, with 9 bases left in between. This CDR3 reads CASRGGLNYGYTF. CDR3 coding DNA: TGTGCCAGCAGGGGGGGGCTTAACTATGGCTACACCTTC.

The chain is built from TRBV19 and TRBJ1-5; a possible D gene is TRBD1 (5 bases). Deletions cut 7 bases from V and 2 bases from J, with 9 bases between. Germline V gene lookup returns CDR1 LNHDA and CDR2 SQIVND (reference sequence). The CDR3 is made up of 13 amino acids. CDR3 protein: CASTWGGNQPQHF. The CDR3 DNA is TGTGCCAGTACGTGGGGGGGCAATCAGCCCCAGCATTTT. The complete variable domain, with remaining parts taken from reference TRBV19 and TRBJ1-5, reads DGGITQSPKYLFRKEGQNVTLSCEQNLNHDAMYWYRQDPGQGLRLIYYSQIVNDFQKGDIAEGYSVSREKKESFPLTVTSAQKNPTAFYLCASTWGGNQPQHFGDGTRLSIL.

This clone has just one count. V usage is TRBV7-9 and J usage is TRBJ2-5, with TRBD1 matching 7 bases. This CDR3 has 16 amino acids. Germline V gene data show CDR1 as SEHNR and CDR2 as FQNEAQ (reference sequence). V lost 4 bases to trimming and J lost 5 bases; unmatched junction nucleotides: 13. Written as DNA, the CDR3 is TGTGCCAGCAGCTCTAGGGGTCCGACAGGGAAGGAGACCCAGTACTTC. Protein product: CASSSRGPTGKETQYF.

The V call is TRBV2, the J call TRBJ2-7; TRBD2 aligns across 7 bases. Trimming at V came to 3 bases and at J to 3 bases, leaving 5 bases not matched to a gene. The germline gives CDR1 SNHLY, CDR2 FYNNEI. The CDR3 has 14 residues. The chain's CDR3 is CASSDGAGVYEQYF. The CDR3 bases are TGTGCCAGCAGTGATGGGGCGGGAGTCTACGAGCAGTACTTC.

Regarding this clone: Other nucleotide sequences in the sample specify the same CDR3. This rearrangement joins TRBV9 to TRBJ2-2, with D unclear. CDR1 and CDR2 from the germline V gene are SGDLS and YYNGEE. The germline V and J ends were trimmed by 0 bases and 4 bases, with 4 bases remaining between them. The CDR3 has 13 amino acids. CDR3 in DNA: TGTGCCAGCAGCGTAGACGGCACCGGGGAGCTGTTTTTT. Its translation: CASSVDGTGELFF.

The gene calls are TRBV13 and TRBJ2-1, with TRBD1 matching 9 bases. The CDR3 consists of 15 residues. Trimming cost V 7 bases and J 6 bases; bases outside gene matches: 10. Germline CDR1 PRHDT, CDR2 FYEKMQ (reference sequence). CDR3 in DNA: TGTGCCAGCAAGGAGGGACAGGGATCCGCCAATGAGCAGTTCTTC. Translating gives CASKEGQGSANEQFF. The entire variable domain, with the rest obtained from reference TRBV13 and TRBJ2-1, is as follows: AAGVIQSPRHLIKEKRETATLKCYPIPRHDTVYWYQQGPGQDPQFLISFYEKMQSDKGSIPDRFSAQQFSDYHSELNMSSLELGDSALYFCASKEGQGSANEQFFGPGTRLTVL.

The chain employs TRBV7-8 and TRBJ1-2; unclear D gene. Germline values: CDR1 SGHVS, CDR2 FQNEAQ. Trimming took 1 base from V and 4 from J, leaving 13 bases between them. CDR3 length: 15 residues. The CDR3 nucleotides read TGTGCCAGCAGCTTAGGGAACCAAGCGTCCTATGGCTACACCTTC. This translates into CASSLGNQASYGYTF.

The chain couples TRBV2 to TRBJ2-5; weak D call: TRBD2 (5 bases). The CDR3 runs to 13 residues. Germline-derived CDR1 and CDR2 are SNHLY and FYNNEI. The V and J ends lost 3 bases and 5 bases respectively, with 10 bases between them. The CDR3 bases are TGTGCCAGCAGTGATTTCGAGCGGGAGACCCAGTACTTC. It translates to CASSDFERETQYF.

The rearrangement uses TRBV7-3 and TRBJ2-1; TRBD2 matches at 7 bases. CDR3 size: 15 residues. V gave up 2 bases and J gave up 10 bases; unmatched junction bases: 11. From germline, CDR1 is SGHTA and CDR2 FQGTGA. CDR3 amino acids: CASSLHTSASGEQFF. Written as DNA, the CDR3 is TGTGCCAGCAGCTTACATACTAGCGCATCAGGGGAGCAGTTCTTC.

This clone was observed once. V usage is TRBV11-2 and J usage is TRBJ2-7, with 9 bases identical to TRBD1. CDR1 and CDR2 from the germline V gene are SGHAT and FQNNGV. J was trimmed by 4 bases and V by 5 bases; bases with no gene match: 6. The length of the CDR3 is 14 residues. CDR3 in amino acids: CASSLNRGLYEQYF. The CDR3, as DNA: TGTGCCAGCAGCCTAAACAGGGGGCTGTACGAGCAGTACTTC.

The chain couples TRBV5-6 to TRBJ2-7, with 7 bases aligning to TRBD1. Losses at the gene ends were 0 bases for V and 7 bases for J; bases not matched to a gene: 10. The V gene's germline CDR1 is SGHDT and CDR2 YYEEEE. The CDR3 covers 15 residues. CDR3 amino acids: CASSLEGTASLEQYF. The CDR3 region has the DNA TGTGCCAGCAGCTTGGAAGGGACAGCGTCATTAGAGCAGTACTTC.

The V call is TRBV5-4, the J call TRBJ2-7, with 14 nucleotides matching TRBD2. Germline loops: CDR1 SGHNT, CDR2 YYREEE (reference sequence). The CDR3 totals 15 residues. Trimming cost V 2 bases and J 4 bases; bases outside gene matches: 2. The CDR3 DNA is TGTGCCAGCAGCTTAGGGACTAGCGGGAGTTACGAGCAGTACTTC. Residues: CASSLGTSGSYEQYF.

This clone was seen a few times. This chain connects TRBV7-6 to TRBJ2-1, with 12 bases fitting TRBD2. CDR3 length: 16 residues. Germline V CDR1 and CDR2: SGHVS, FNYEAQ. J lost 4 bases, V lost 2 bases, and 3 bases had no gene match. The CDR3 DNA reads as TGTGCCAGCAGCTTATGGACTAGCGGGGCATACAATGAGCAGTTCTTC. Translation: CASSLWTSGAYNEQFF.

Only a few counts were recorded for this clone. This sequence joins TRBV28 and TRBJ2-5; no definite D call. CDR1 is MDHEN, CDR2 SYDVKM, per germline. Trimming removed 2 bases from V and 5 bases from J, with 6 bases in between. The CDR3 is 12 residues long. The CDR3 nucleotides are TGTGCCAGCAGTTTAGTCCGGGAGACCCAGTACTTC. Its translation is CASSLVRETQYF.

This clone appeared a single time. The gene calls are TRBV5-1 and TRBJ1-3; TRBD1 might be the D (6 bases). Germline assignment: CDR1 SGHRS and CDR2 YFSETQ. V was cut by 0 bases and J by 4 bases, with 17 bases left in between. The CDR3 is made up of 17 amino acids. CDR3 DNA: TGCGCCAGCAGCTTGGGTGCAAGGGGGTTCTCCGGAAACACCATATATTTT. This translates into CASSLGARGFSGNTIYF.